This T cell receptor beta chain was recorded in a study of blood T cell repertoires in COVID-19. Study background: Whether acute or convalescent, the COVID-19 samples came from the United States, Italy and Spain.

Enrolled during active infection, Seattle patients were then followed longitudinally. The CDR3 length is 15 residues. The V gene lost 3 bases and the J gene lost 6 bases, with 15 bases spanning the gap. CDR1 and CDR2 (germline): PRHDT, FYEKMQ (reference sequence). In the source study's methods: For nucleated cells, counts were estimated from reference gene primer amplification. Assay: immunoSEQ multiplex PCR; the TCRdb copy retains only in-frame clones and omits some. The DNA was the basis for D and trimming; V, J and clone size are from that table. The repertoire holds about 260,000 clones, with 80% to 95% as singletons.

The chain has TRBV13 and TRBJ2-1; possibly TRBD2 for D (6 bases). The specimen sequenced was peripheral blood. This TCR was recovered from a young adult with COVID-19, enrolled during active disease. The CDR3 region is CASSFRDFPSNEQFF. CDR3 coding DNA: TGTGCCAGCAGCTTCCGGGACTTCCCGAGCAATGAGCAGTTCTTC.